This TCR beta chain comes out of a study of T-cell reconstitution after alpha-beta-depleted transplantation in children. CDR1 is SGHRS, CDR2 YFSETQ, per germline. The V segment lost 7 bases and the J segment 2 bases; nucleotides outside the gene matches: 5. This CDR3 contains 14 residues. Overall study findings and caveats: Some patients' high day-60 TCRbeta diversity was traced to surviving recipient T cells and thymic progenitors. Diversity and T-cell counts at one year after transplant derived mostly from new T cells. Alpha-beta T cells present about two months after transplant were reported to originate from several hundred expanded graft clones.

Many counts were recorded for this clonotype. The antigen is undetermined. Unique molecular identifiers were incorporated into the prepared TCRbeta library. MiXCR was run by TCRdb on the PCR reads, yielding one entry per CDR3 protein. Of about 580,000 distinct CDR3 sequences in the sample, around 23% were seen once. The chain carries TRBV5-1 and TRBJ2-5, with 10 bases aligning to TRBD2. The source of this sequence is a boy in the first two years of life who had a stem cell transplant for acute myeloid leukemia, so the T cells may come from the graft donor. Sequences were derived from PBMCs, mostly from graft donor cells, sampled 360 days after TCRalphabeta/CD19-depleted stem cell transplant. CDR3 bases: TGCGCCAGCTCGGGACTAGCGCAACAAGAGACCCAGTACTTC. Amino acids: CASSGLAQQETQYF. Supplemented by reference TRBV5-1 and TRBJ2-5, the full variable domain reads KAGVTQTPRYLIKTRGQQVTLSCSPISGHRSVSWYQQTPGQGLQFLFEYFSETQRNKGNFPGRFSGRQFSNSRSEMNVSTLELGDSALYLCASSGLAQQETQYFGPGTRLLVL.